The 20 T cell receptor beta chains reported below all come from one sample, sequenced in a study of blood T cells in healthy people across ages. The second PCR ran roughly 6 to 11 cycles with a sample-barcoded 5' primer and J-beta primers. TCRdb reprocessed the 5' RACE reads with MiXCR, giving one entry per CDR3 protein. The sample holds over 1.5 million distinct CDR3 sequences; about 50% are singletons and the top ten take around 2.1%. The sequenced material came from blood. These receptors were obtained from a woman in her 40s in good health.

This clonotype showed up just a few times. The rearrangement links TRBV4-1 to TRBJ2-4, with no clear D. The CDR3 runs 14 residues. V was shortened by 6 bases and J by 5 bases, with 14 bases between the two germline ends. Germline V CDR1 and CDR2: MGHRA, YSYEKL. Written as DNA, the CDR3 is TGCGCCAGCAGTCATCTTTGGCGGCAAAACATTCAGTACTTC. It is translated as CASSHLWRQNIQYF.

V is TRBV12-3 or TRBV12-4 and J is TRBJ2-3; D unresolved. Trimming took 3 bases from V and 6 from J, leaving 10 bases between them. This CDR3 region has 13 residues. The chain's CDR3 is CASSLTFGDTQYF. CDR3 coding DNA: TGTGCCAGCAGTTTGACCTTCGGGGATACGCAGTATTTT.

This clonotype was recorded once. The rearrangement links TRBV7-2 to TRBJ2-1, with 11 positions matching TRBD2. Germline CDR1 reads SGHTA; CDR2 reads FQGNSA. V was clipped by 5 bases and J by 9 bases; unmatched bases: 12. The CDR3 length is 16 residues. The CDR3 DNA sequence: TGTGCCAGCAGCCCCCGGGCTCCTAGCGGGGGGTTTGAGCAGTTCTTC. This codes for CASSPRAPSGGFEQFF.

The table lists this clonotype with a few counts. This chain connects TRBV20-1 to TRBJ1-5, with D possibly being TRBD1 (6 bases). The CDR3 is 16 residues long. The V and J ends lost 0 bases and 6 bases respectively, with 18 bases between them. The germline gives CDR1 DFQATT, CDR2 SNEGSKA (reference sequence). CDR3 in amino acids: CSARDLLRGVGQPQHF. For the CDR3, the DNA is TGCAGTGCTAGAGACCTACTAAGGGGGGTGGGTCAGCCCCAGCATTTT.

Regarding this clonotype: Germline and junction disagree at one end, which may indicate a read error. This chain uses TRBV28 with TRBJ1-1, with a possible D match to TRBD1 (6 bases). This CDR3 has 14 residues. The germline V gene has CDR1 MDHEN and CDR2 SYDVKM. The CDR3 loop is CASSTDSKNTEAFF. The CDR3 DNA is TGTGCCAGCAGCACGGACAGCAAGAACACTGAGGCTTTCTTT.

The chain employs TRBV5-1 and TRBJ2-3; 9 bases align to TRBD1. This CDR3 is 15 amino acids long. Losses at the gene ends were 8 bases for V and 2 bases for J; bases not matched to a gene: 9. In germline, CDR1 is SGHRS, CDR2 YFSETQ. In DNA form, the CDR3 reads TGCGCCAGGGGCCCACAGGGGGCGTCCACAGATACGCAGTATTTT. It is translated as CARGPQGASTDTQYF. The full variable domain, completed using reference TRBV5-1 and TRBJ2-3, is KAGVTQTPRYLIKTRGQQVTLSCSPISGHRSVSWYQQTPGQGLQFLFEYFSETQRNKGNFPGRFSGRQFSNSRSEMNVSTLELGDSALYLCARGPQGASTDTQYFGPGTRLTVL.

This chain connects TRBV2 to TRBJ2-2, with 9 bases matching TRBD2. The CDR3 length is 16 residues. Germline-derived CDR1 and CDR2 are SNHLY and FYNNEI. V gave up 2 bases and J gave up 0 bases; unmatched junction bases: 1. CDR3 in DNA: TGTGCCAGCAGTGAAAGCGGGGGGCCGAACACCGGGGAGCTGTTTTTT. Amino acid sequence: CASSESGGPNTGELFF.

This clonotype has only a few counts. V and J are TRBV27 and TRBJ2-1; D remains ambiguous. CDR1 MNHEY and CDR2 SMNVEV come from the germline V gene (reference sequence). The CDR3 is made up of 12 amino acids. Deletions cut 6 bases from V and 4 bases from J, with 7 bases between. DNA for the CDR3: TGTGCCAGCAGGCCTAAATACAATGAGCAGTTCTTC. Residues: CASRPKYNEQFF.

This clonotype turned up a few times. The rearrangement links TRBV20-1 to TRBJ1-2; D gene uncertain. The V end was cut by 4 bases, the J end by 2 bases, with 14 bases between. The germline CDR1 and CDR2 sequences are DFQATT and SNEGSKA (reference sequence). This CDR3 contains 14 residues. CDR3 sequence reads: CSANPKGLNYGYTF. Written as DNA, the CDR3 is TGCAGTGCTAATCCTAAGGGTCTCAACTATGGCTACACCTTC.

Details on this clonotype: Possible read error: a much larger clone is one base away. This chain joins TRBV7-2 and TRBJ1-4, with D possibly TRBD1 on 6 matching bases. This CDR3 comprises 13 residues. The germline V gene encodes CDR1 SGHTA and CDR2 FQGNSA. The CDR3 here is CATGLGAVEKLFF. DNA of the CDR3: TGTGCAACCGGCTTGGGGGCCGTAGAAAAACTGTTTTTT. The full variable domain, in which reference TRBV7-2 and TRBJ1-4 provide the parts outside the CDR3, is GAGVSQSPSNKVTEKGKDVELRCDPISGHTALYWYRQSLGQGLEFLIYFQGNSAPDKSGLPSDRFSAERTGGSVSTLTIQRTQQEDSAVYLCATGLGAVEKLFFGSGTQLSVL.

The chain combines TRBV27 with TRBJ1-4, with D perhaps TRBD1 (6 bases). There are 15 residues in the CDR3. The V gene lost 10 bases and the J gene lost 3 bases, with 18 bases spanning the gap. Per the germline V gene, CDR1 is MNHEY and CDR2 is SMNVEV (reference sequence). CDR3 sequence (DNA): TGTGCCACCAGGGAGGGGGGCTTGGCTAATGAAAAACTGTTTTTT. This encodes CATREGGLANEKLFF.

This rearrangement joins TRBV29-1 to TRBJ2-3; perhaps TRBD2 as D (6 bases). Germline V gene sequence: CDR1 SQVTM, CDR2 ANQGSEA. This CDR3 is built from 17 residues. Trimming cost V 1 base and J 1 base, with 18 bases left between them. CDR3 sequence: CSVEVASVGGGTDTQYF. The CDR3 nucleotides read TGCAGCGTTGAAGTCGCCAGCGTAGGAGGGGGCACAGATACGCAGTATTTT.

In its sample, this clonotype was seen a few times. V usage is TRBV5-1 and J usage is TRBJ2-4; 10 bases are a match to TRBD1. The germline CDR1 and CDR2 sequences are SGHRS and YFSETQ. The length of the CDR3 is 15 residues. Germline trimming cut 0 bases from V and 15 bases from J; bases unmatched to any gene: 12. The DNA for the CDR3 is TGCGCCAGCAGCTTGGCCACCGGGACAGGGGACAATTCGTACTTC. Amino acids: CASSLATGTGDNSYF.

This clonotype was counted a few times. CDR3 loop: CSAVIPGQGYGQPQHF. CDR3 bases: TGCAGTGCTGTAATACCGGGACAGGGTTATGGTCAGCCCCAGCATTTT. The genes are TRBV20-1 and TRBJ1-5, with 9 bases lining up with TRBD1. The J segment lost 6 bases and the V segment lost 5 bases, leaving 14 bases of the junction unmatched. From germline, CDR1 is DFQATT and CDR2 SNEGSKA (reference sequence). This CDR3 region has 16 residues.

The chain couples TRBV2 to TRBJ2-5; 7 bases are a match to TRBD2. This CDR3 is built from 14 residues. Germline loops: CDR1 SNHLY, CDR2 FYNNEI. V was clipped by 3 bases and J by 2 bases; unmatched bases: 3. The CDR3: CASSDAGVQETQYF. The CDR3 nucleotides are TGTGCCAGCAGTGACGCGGGGGTTCAAGAGACCCAGTACTTC.

The rearrangement uses TRBV12-3 or TRBV12-4 and TRBJ1-2; 7 nucleotides match TRBD1. This CDR3 comprises 14 residues. V lost 3 bases, J lost 8 bases, and 9 bases stayed unmatched. The DNA for the CDR3 is TGTGCCAGCAGTTTGGGCGAGACAGGGACGGGCTACACCTTC. It translates to CASSLGETGTGYTF.

This clonotype has just a few counts. The gene calls are TRBV28 and TRBJ1-4; tentatively, D is TRBD1 (6 bases). The ends were cut back, 7 bases at V and 3 bases at J, with 18 bases in the middle. The CDR3 covers 16 residues. In germline, CDR1 is MDHEN, CDR2 SYDVKM. CDR3 protein: CASIDGGRGANEKLFF. The CDR3 nucleotides are TGTGCCAGCATCGACGGGGGCCGTGGGGCTAATGAAAAACTGTTTTTT.

This clonotype was detected only a few times. The chain has TRBV6-2 or TRBV6-3 and TRBJ2-5; TRBD1 is a possible D gene (5 bases). The V end lost 5 bases, the J end lost 2 bases, and 15 bases lay between the germline ends. The CDR3 spans 15 residues. Looked up from germline, CDR1 is MNHEY and CDR2 is SVGEGT. The CDR3, as DNA: TGTGCCAGCAGTCTCGGACATCCGGTACAAGAGACCCAGTACTTC. This sequence encodes CASSLGHPVQETQYF.

The chain employs TRBV4-1 and TRBJ2-7, with 11 bases identical to TRBD1. The CDR3 runs to 15 residues. J lost 5 bases, V lost 3 bases, and 6 bases had no gene match. In germline, CDR1 is MGHRA, CDR2 YSYEKL. CDR3 DNA sequence: TGCGCCAGCAGCCATCGCGGGACAGGGGGTCACGAGCAGTACTTC. Protein: CASSHRGTGGHEQYF.

The V call is TRBV5-1, the J call TRBJ2-1; 8 bases align to TRBD2. CDR1 SGHRS and CDR2 YFSETQ come from the germline V gene. The length of the CDR3 is 15 residues. The V segment lost 2 bases and the J segment 5 bases; nucleotides outside the gene matches: 6. The CDR3 here is CASSFTGGAHNEQFF. CDR3 nucleotide sequence: TGCGCCAGCAGCTTTACCGGGGGGGCCCACAATGAGCAGTTCTTC.